This T cell receptor beta chain was documented in a study of vaccination and CD4 T cells after COVID-19. V was clipped by 3 bases and J by 1 base, with 4 bases between them. The CDR3 has 11 residues. Per the germline V gene, CDR1 is DFQATT and CDR2 is SNEGSKA (reference sequence). Study-wide findings and caveats: Reactive clone data from convalescent patients indicated a median of approximately 90% appearing only post-vaccination.

As regards this clonotype: Its specificity is unknown.

Oncomine TCR Beta short-read sequencing was applied to DNA from cultured CD4+ T cells. TCRdb fed the PCR reads into MiXCR, producing one record per CDR3 protein. The sample lists 20,000 to 25,000 distinct CDR3 sequences; 46% were seen once. Time point defined: late sampling 161 to 241 days after vaccination in a few convalescent patients. The treatment denotes: approximately nine-day PBMC culture with coronavirus spike peptide pools or control peptides (ViraFEST assay). Using peptide pools, antigen-specific T cells were expanded in ViraFEST before TCRs were sequenced. Wells contained roughly 1.9 million PBMCs each, and these were cultured with around 10 IU/ml IL-2 and about 11 ug/ml peptide pools. Following culture for 10 days, CD4+ T cells were isolated by negative selection.

The chain joins TRBV20-1 to TRBJ2-7; no clear D. This clonotype was obtained from a human donor who had recovered from COVID-19. The source was CD4+ T cells from blood, cultured in vitro, collected about 7 months after SARS-CoV-2 vaccination. The CDR3: CSARRSYEQYF. In DNA, the CDR3 is TGCAGTGCTAGGAGGTCCTACGAGCAGTACTTC.